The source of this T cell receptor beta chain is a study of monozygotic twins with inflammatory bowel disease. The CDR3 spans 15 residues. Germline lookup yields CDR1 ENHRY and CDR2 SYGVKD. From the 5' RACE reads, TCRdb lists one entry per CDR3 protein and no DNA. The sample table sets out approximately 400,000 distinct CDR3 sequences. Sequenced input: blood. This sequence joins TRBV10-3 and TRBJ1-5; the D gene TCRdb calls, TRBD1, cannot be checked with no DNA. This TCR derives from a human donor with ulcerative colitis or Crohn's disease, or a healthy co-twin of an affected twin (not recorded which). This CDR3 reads CAISDRVGSNQPQHF.